Listed below are T cell receptor beta chains from one sample, sequenced in a study of shared clonotypes between healthy human individuals. The assay was immunoSEQ multiplex PCR, and TCRdb's table has in-frame clones only and misses some. The table records about 2.2 million clones, more than 85% of them present only once. Sequencing input: naive CD8+ T cells from PBMCs. The receptors originated from a man aged 18 to 29 in good health. Some clones in this sample may be carry-over from other donors' samples. CDR3s include the opening cysteine and the closing phenylalanine or tryptophan. D genes are given only for firm matches. Clone size is given for some rows only: seen once, a few or many times, or a class if the clone is expanded.

clone_size,v_call,cdr3_length,d_call,j_call,cdr3_nt,cdr3_aa
NA,TRBV2,16,TRBD2,TRBJ2-1,TGTGCCAGCAGTTCCTTAGCGGGGAAGAGGTGGAATGAGCAGTTCTTC,CASSSLAGKRWNEQFF
NA,TRBV29-1,10,NA,TRBJ2-3,TGCAGCGGAAACTCAGATACGCAGTATTTT,CSGNSDTQYF
NA,TRBV5-4,15,NA,TRBJ1-2,TGTGCCAGCAGATACACCGCGGGGGGGAACTATGGCTACACCTTC,CASRYTAGGNYGYTF
NA,TRBV28,15,TRBD1,TRBJ1-1,TGTGCCAGCAGGACGTGGGACAGGGGGGACACTGAAGCTTTCTTT,CASRTWDRGDTEAFF
once,TRBV27,17,TRBD1,TRBJ2-2,TGTGCCAGCAGTTTCCCGCCGGGACAGGGGGTTTCCGGGGAGCTGTTTTTT,CASSFPPGQGVSGELFF
NA,TRBV27,16,TRBD1,TRBJ2-1,TGTGCCAGCAGTTCACCCTGGACAGGGGAAGGTAATGAGCAGTTCTTC,CASSSPWTGEGNEQFF
few,TRBV7-9,14,NA,TRBJ2-1,TGTGCCAGCAGCTTAGGGAGCTCCTACAATGAGCAGTTCTTC,CASSLGSSYNEQFF
few,TRBV19,15,NA,TRBJ1-5,TGTGCCAGTAACCCGGGACGGGGTAGCAATCAGCCCCAGCATTTT,CASNPGRGSNQPQHF
NA,TRBV15,14,TRBD2,TRBJ2-7,TGTGCCACCAGCCCGCGGGGGGGGTCCTACGAGCAGTACTTC,CATSPRGGSYEQYF
NA,TRBV28,14,NA,TRBJ1-4,TGTGCCAGCAGTTGGGGGAGGGGTAATGAAAAACTGTTTTTT,CASSWGRGNEKLFF
NA,TRBV20-1,10,NA,TRBJ2-7,TGCAGTGCTGGAGGGTACGAGCAGTACTTC,CSAGGYEQYF